This note documents a single TCR beta chain sequence. Per the authors' pipeline: Nucleated cell number was recorded as an estimate derived from reference gene primer amplification. TCRdb's table, derived via immunoSEQ multiplex PCR, lists solely in-frame clones and lacks some. V, J and clone size reflect that table, while D and trimming were determined from the DNA. This table has about 200,000 clones, approximately 85% appearing once. The V gene end was trimmed by 5 bases and the J gene end by 0 bases; junction bases not matched to a gene: 11. The CDR3 runs 17 residues. Germline CDR1 and CDR2: KGHSH and LQKENI. These data are taken from a study of blood T cell repertoires in COVID-19. Study background: Italy, Spain and the United States were the sources of the convalescent and acute COVID-19 samples. T cells, B-cell-depleted T cells, or PBMCs provided the cDNA or gDNA that served as material.

The V and J genes are TRBV18 and TRBJ2-3; TRBD2 agrees at 7 bases. The TCR originated in a woman of 80 years or more with acute or convalescent COVID-19. The sequenced sample was peripheral blood. The CDR3 DNA reads TGTGCCAGCTCATCGACTCGGGGGGAGGGAAGCACAGATACGCAGTATTTT. This gives the protein CASSSTRGEGSTDTQYF. Using reference TRBV18 and TRBJ2-3 for the parts outside the CDR3, the full variable domain is NAGVMQNPRHLVRRRGQEARLRCSPMKGHSHVYWYRQLPEEGLKFMVYLQKENIIDESGMPKERFSAEFPKEGPSILRIQQVVRGDSAAYFCASSSTRGEGSTDTQYFGPGTRLTVL.